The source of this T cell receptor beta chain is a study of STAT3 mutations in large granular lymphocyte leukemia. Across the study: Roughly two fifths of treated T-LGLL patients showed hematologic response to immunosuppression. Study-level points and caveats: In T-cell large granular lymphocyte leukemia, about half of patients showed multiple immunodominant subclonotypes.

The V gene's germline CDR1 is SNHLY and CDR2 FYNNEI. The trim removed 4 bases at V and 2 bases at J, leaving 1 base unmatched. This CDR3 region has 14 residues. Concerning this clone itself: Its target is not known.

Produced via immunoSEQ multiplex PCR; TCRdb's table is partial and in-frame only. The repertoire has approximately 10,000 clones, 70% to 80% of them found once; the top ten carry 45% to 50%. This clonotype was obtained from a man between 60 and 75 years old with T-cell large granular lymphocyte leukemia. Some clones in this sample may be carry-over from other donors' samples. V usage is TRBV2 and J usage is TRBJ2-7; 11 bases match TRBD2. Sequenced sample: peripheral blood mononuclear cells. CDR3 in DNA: TGTGCCAGCAGTGTACTAGCGGGAGCCTACGAGCAGTACTTC. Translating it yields CASSVLAGAYEQYF.